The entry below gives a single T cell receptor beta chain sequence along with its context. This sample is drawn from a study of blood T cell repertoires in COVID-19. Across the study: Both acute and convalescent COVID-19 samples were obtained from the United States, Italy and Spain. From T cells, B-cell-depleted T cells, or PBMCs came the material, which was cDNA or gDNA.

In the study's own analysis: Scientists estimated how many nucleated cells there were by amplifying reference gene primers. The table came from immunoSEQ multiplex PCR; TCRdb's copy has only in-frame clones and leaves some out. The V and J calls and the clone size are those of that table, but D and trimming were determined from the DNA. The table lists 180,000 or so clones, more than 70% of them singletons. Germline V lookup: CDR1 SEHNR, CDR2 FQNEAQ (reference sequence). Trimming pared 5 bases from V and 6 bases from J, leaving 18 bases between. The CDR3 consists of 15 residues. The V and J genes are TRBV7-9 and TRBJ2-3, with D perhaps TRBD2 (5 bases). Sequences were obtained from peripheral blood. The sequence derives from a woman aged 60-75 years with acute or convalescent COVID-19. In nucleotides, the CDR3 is TGTGCCAGCAGCAGTTATTTCGGGGAACTGGATACGCAGTATTTT. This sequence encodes CASSSYFGELDTQYF.